The clone carrying this T cell receptor beta chain appeared once. Only in-frame clones appear in the TCRdb table, and some are missing; sequencing was by immunoSEQ multiplex PCR. The table lists about 47,000 clones, roughly 73% of them singletons. The sample originates from a study of T cells in tumors after PD-1 blockade. Looking at the study overall: Patients received pembrolizumab 200 mg every 3 weeks or cemiplimab 350 mg every 2 weeks. Some patients also took daily vismodegib 150 mg during anti-PD-1 treatment.

Germline V lookup: CDR1 SGHRS, CDR2 YFSETQ. The CDR3 extends over 14 amino acids. V dropped 0 bases and J dropped 10 bases, with 14 bases sitting between them. Input was about 616 ng to 6,500 ng of genomic DNA from tumor or blood. The chain couples TRBV5-1 to TRBJ2-1; D is tentatively TRBD1 or TRBD2 (6 bases each). The specimen was PBMCs, collected before anti-PD-1 treatment. This TCR came from a human donor with basal cell carcinoma. CDR3 bases: TGCGCCAGCAGCTTGGTTCCGGGGGCCAACGAGCAGTTCTTC. Amino acids: CASSLVPGANEQFF. The variable domain in full, with the rest retrieved from reference TRBV5-1 and TRBJ2-1, is KAGVTQTPRYLIKTRGQQVTLSCSPISGHRSVSWYQQTPGQGLQFLFEYFSETQRNKGNFPGRFSGRQFSNSRSEMNVSTLELGDSALYLCASSLVPGANEQFFGPGTRLTVL.